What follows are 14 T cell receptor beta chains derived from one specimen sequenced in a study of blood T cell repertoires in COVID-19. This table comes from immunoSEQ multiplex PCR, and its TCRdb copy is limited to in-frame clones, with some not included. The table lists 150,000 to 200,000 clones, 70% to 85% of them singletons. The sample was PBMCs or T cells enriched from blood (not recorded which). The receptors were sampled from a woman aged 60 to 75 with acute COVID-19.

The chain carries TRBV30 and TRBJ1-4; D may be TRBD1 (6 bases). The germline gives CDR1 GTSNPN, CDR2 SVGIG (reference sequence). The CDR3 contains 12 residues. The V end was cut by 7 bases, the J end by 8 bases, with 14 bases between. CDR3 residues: CASTGGGEKLFF. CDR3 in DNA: TGTGCCTCGACAGGCGGTGGGGAAAAACTGTTTTTT.

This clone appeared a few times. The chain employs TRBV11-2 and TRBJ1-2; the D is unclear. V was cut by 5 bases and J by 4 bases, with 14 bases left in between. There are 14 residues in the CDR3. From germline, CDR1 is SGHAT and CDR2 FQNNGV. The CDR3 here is CASSPQFQVYGYTF. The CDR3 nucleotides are TGTGCCAGCAGCCCACAATTCCAGGTCTATGGCTACACCTTC.

CDR3 sequence: CATSGWQKSTDTQYF. CDR3 nucleotides: TGTGCCACCAGTGGGTGGCAAAAAAGCACAGATACGCAGTATTTT. The chain joins TRBV24-1 to TRBJ2-3; D call uncertain. The CDR3 contains 15 residues. Trimming left V 5 bases short and J 0 bases short, with 11 bases between. Germline V gene lookup returns CDR1 KGHDR and CDR2 SFDVKD.

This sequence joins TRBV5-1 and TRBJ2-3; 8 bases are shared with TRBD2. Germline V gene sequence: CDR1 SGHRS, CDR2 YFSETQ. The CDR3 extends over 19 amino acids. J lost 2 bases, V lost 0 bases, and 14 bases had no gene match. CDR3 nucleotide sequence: TGCGCCAGCAGCTTGGTGACAGGCCGCGAGCGGGAGCTCACAGATACGCAGTATTTT. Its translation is CASSLVTGRERELTDTQYF.

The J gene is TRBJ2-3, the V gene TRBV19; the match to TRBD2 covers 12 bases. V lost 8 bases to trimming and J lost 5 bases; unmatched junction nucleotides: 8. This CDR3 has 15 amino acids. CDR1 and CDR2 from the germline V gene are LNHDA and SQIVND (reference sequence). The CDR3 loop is CASGTSGRTQDTQYF. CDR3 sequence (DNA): TGTGCCAGTGGAACTAGCGGGAGGACACAAGATACGCAGTATTTT.

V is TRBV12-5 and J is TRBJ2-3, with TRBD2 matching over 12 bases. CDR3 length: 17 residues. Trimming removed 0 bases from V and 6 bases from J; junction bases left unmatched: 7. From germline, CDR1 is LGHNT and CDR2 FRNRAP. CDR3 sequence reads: CASGLVASGGAGDTQYF. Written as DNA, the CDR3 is TGTGCTAGTGGTTTGGTAGCTAGCGGGGGGGCCGGGGATACGCAGTATTTT. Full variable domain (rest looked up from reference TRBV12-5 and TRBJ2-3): DARVTQTPRHKVTEMGQEVTMRCQPILGHNTVFWYRQTMMQGLELLAYFRNRAPLDDSGMPKDRFSAEMPDATLATLKIQPSEPRDSAVYFCASGLVASGGAGDTQYFGPGTRLTVL.

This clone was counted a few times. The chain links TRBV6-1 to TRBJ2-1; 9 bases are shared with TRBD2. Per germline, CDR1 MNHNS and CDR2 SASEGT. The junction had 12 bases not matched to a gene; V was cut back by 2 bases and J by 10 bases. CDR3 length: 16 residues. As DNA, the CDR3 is TGTGCCAGCAGTGAAAAACAACTAGCGGGTATTGACGAGCAGTTCTTC. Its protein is CASSEKQLAGIDEQFF.

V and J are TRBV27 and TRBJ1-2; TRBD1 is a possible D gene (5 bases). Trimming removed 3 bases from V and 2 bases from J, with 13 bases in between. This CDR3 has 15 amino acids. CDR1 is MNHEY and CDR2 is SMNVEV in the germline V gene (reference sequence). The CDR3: CASSFRQSSNYGYTF. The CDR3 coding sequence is TGTGCCAGCAGTTTTCGACAGTCATCAAACTATGGCTACACCTTC.

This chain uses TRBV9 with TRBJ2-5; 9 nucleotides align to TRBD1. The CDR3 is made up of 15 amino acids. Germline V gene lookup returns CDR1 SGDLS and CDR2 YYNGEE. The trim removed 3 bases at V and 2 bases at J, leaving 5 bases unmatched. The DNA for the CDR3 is TGTGCCAGCAGCGAGGGGACAGGGAGGCAAGAGACCCAGTACTTC. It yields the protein CASSEGTGRQETQYF.

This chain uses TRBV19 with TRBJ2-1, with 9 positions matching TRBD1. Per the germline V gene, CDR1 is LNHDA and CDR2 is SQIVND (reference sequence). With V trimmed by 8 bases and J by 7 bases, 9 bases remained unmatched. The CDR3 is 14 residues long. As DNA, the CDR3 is TGTGCCAGTTCCCGGGACAGGGAACGAAATGAGCAGTTCTTC. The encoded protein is CASSRDRERNEQFF.

CDR3 residues: CASSFGTGSYEQYF. CDR3 bases: TGTGCCAGCAGCTTCGGGACAGGGTCCTACGAGCAGTACTTC. The rearrangement uses TRBV7-2 and TRBJ2-7; 9 positions agree with TRBD1. The CDR3 is 14 residues long. Germline V CDR1 and CDR2: SGHTA, FQGNSA. V trimming: 3 bases; J trimming: 1 base; junction bases outside the gene matches: 1. The entire variable domain, with the rest obtained from reference TRBV7-2 and TRBJ2-7, is as follows: GAGVSQSPSNKVTEKGKDVELRCDPISGHTALYWYRQSLGQGLEFLIYFQGNSAPDKSGLPSDRFSAERTGGSVSTLTIQRTQQEDSAVYLCASSFGTGSYEQYFGPGTRLTVT.

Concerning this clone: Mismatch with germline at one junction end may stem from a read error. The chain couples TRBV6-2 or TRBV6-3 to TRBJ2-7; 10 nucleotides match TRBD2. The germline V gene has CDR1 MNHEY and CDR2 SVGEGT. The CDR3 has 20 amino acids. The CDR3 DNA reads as TGTGCCAGAAGTTACTCCCGGATACGAGTTAAGCGGGAGGGCCCGTACGAGCAGTACTTC. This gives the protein CARSYSRIRVKREGPYEQYF.

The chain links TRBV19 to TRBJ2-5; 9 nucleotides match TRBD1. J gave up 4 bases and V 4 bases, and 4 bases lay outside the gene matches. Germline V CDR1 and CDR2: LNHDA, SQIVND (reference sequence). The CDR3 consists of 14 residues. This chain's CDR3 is CASSKRDRVETQYF. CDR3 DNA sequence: TGTGCCAGTAGTAAAAGGGACAGGGTAGAGACCCAGTACTTC.

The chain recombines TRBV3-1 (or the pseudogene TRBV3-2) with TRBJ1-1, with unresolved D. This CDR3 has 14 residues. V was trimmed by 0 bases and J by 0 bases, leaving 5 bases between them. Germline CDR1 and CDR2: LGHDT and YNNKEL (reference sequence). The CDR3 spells CASSQDTVNTEAFF. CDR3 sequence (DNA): TGTGCCAGCAGCCAAGACACAGTGAACACTGAAGCTTTCTTT.